One and the same sample provided the 31 T cell receptor beta chains below, sequenced in a study of blood T cell repertoires in COVID-19. Generated by immunoSEQ multiplex PCR, the TCRdb table keeps only in-frame clones and is missing some. Among roughly 50,000 clones listed, around nine tenths were seen once. Sample: peripheral blood. These receptors originate from a man between 65 and 85 years old with acute or convalescent COVID-19.

The rearrangement joins TRBV19 to TRBJ1-1; maybe TRBD1 (6 bases). The germline V gene has CDR1 LNHDA and CDR2 SQIVND (reference sequence). V dropped 4 bases and J dropped 5 bases, with 14 bases sitting between them. The CDR3 contains 14 residues. The CDR3 DNA sequence: TGTGCCAGTAGTACGGGGGGCGCGGAAACTGAAGCTTTCTTT. This codes for CASSTGGAETEAFF.

The CDR3 sequence is CASSLNPGGQETQYF. CDR3 nucleotide sequence: TGTGCCAGCAGCTTAAATCCGGGGGGCCAAGAGACCCAGTACTTC. The rearrangement links TRBV7-6 to TRBJ2-5, with 7 bases fitting TRBD2. CDR1 is SGHVS, CDR2 FNYEAQ, per germline. CDR3 size: 15 residues. The V gene end was trimmed by 2 bases and the J gene end by 1 base; junction bases not matched to a gene: 4.

This rearrangement joins TRBV18 to TRBJ1-2; D not certain. CDR1 is KGHSH and CDR2 is LQKENI in the germline V gene. The V end lost 2 bases, the J end lost 3 bases, and 10 bases lay between the germline ends. This CDR3 contains 14 residues. CDR3 coding DNA: TGTGCCAGCTCACCAGGCGGAGACGACTATGGCTACACCTTC. This encodes CASSPGGDDYGYTF. Filled out from reference TRBV18 and TRBJ1-2, the complete variable domain reads NAGVMQNPRHLVRRRGQEARLRCSPMKGHSHVYWYRQLPEEGLKFMVYLQKENIIDESGMPKERFSAEFPKEGPSILRIQQVVRGDSAAYFCASSPGGDDYGYTFGSGTRLTVV.

The rearrangement uses TRBV5-4 and TRBJ2-2; D is possibly TRBD2 (6 bases). This CDR3 is built from 16 residues. V was shortened by 4 bases and J by 1 base, with 14 bases between the two germline ends. Germline CDR1 and CDR2: SGHNT and YYREEE (reference sequence). The CDR3 loop is CASSPVLGGNTGELFF. CDR3 coding DNA: TGTGCCAGCAGCCCCGTCCTGGGGGGGAACACCGGGGAGCTGTTTTTT.

This clone was seen just once. The rearrangement links TRBV4-1 to TRBJ1-6; D remains unclear. Germline V gene sequence: CDR1 MGHRA, CDR2 YSYEKL. CDR3 size: 14 residues. V was cut by 1 base and J by 6 bases, with 7 bases left in between. CDR3 protein: CASSQGDGNSPLHF. CDR3 coding DNA: TGCGCCAGCAGCCAAGGAGATGGTAATTCACCCCTCCACTTT.

V usage is TRBV6-1 and J usage is TRBJ1-5, with TRBD1 matching over 7 bases. This CDR3 is built from 16 residues. The germline V gene has CDR1 MNHNS and CDR2 SASEGT. J lost 0 bases, V lost 2 bases, and 4 bases had no gene match. CDR3 DNA sequence: TGTGCCAGCAGTGAACCTAGACAGGGTAGCAATCAGCCCCAGCATTTT. This translates into CASSEPRQGSNQPQHF.

This chain links TRBV5-6 with TRBJ1-1; 8 nucleotides line up with TRBD1. This CDR3 has 14 amino acids. V lost 4 bases to trimming and J lost 4 bases; unmatched junction nucleotides: 6. Germline V gives CDR1 SGHDT, CDR2 YYEEEE. The CDR3 region is CASSLGQGSTEAFF. The CDR3 region has the DNA TGTGCCAGCAGCCTTGGACAGGGATCCACTGAAGCTTTCTTT.

The CDR3 DNA reads TGTGCCAGCAGTTACATCCCCCTATCTGGAAACACCATATATTTT. This translates into CASSYIPLSGNTIYF. The chain couples TRBV6-5 to TRBJ1-3; D is uncertain. The V gene's germline CDR1 is MNHEY and CDR2 SVGAGI. This CDR3 spans 15 amino acids. Trimming removed 2 bases from V and 1 base from J, with 9 bases in between.

In this sample, this clone turned up once. This chain connects TRBV2 to TRBJ1-6; TRBD1 matches at 12 bases. The CDR3 runs 15 residues. Unmatched junction bases numbered 4, after V lost 4 bases and J lost 9 bases. Per the germline V gene, CDR1 is SNHLY and CDR2 is FYNNEI. CDR3 region: CASSGGTGGGSPLHF. The DNA of the CDR3 is TGTGCCAGCAGTGGTGGGACAGGGGGCGGTTCACCCCTCCACTTT.

V gene TRBV6-5 combines with J gene TRBJ2-7, with 8 nucleotides matching TRBD2. Unmatched junction bases numbered 8, after V lost 9 bases and J lost 4 bases. CDR1 is MNHEY, CDR2 SVGAGI, per germline. The CDR3 extends over 13 amino acids. This chain's CDR3 is CASTLAGGYEQYF. CDR3 DNA: TGTGCCAGTACTCTAGCGGGCGGATACGAGCAGTACTTC.

This chain links TRBV5-4 with TRBJ1-1, with D perhaps TRBD1 (6 bases). The germline V gene encodes CDR1 SGHNT and CDR2 YYREEE (reference sequence). The germline V and J ends were trimmed by 4 bases and 1 base, with 14 bases remaining between them. This CDR3 contains 15 residues. The CDR3 nucleotides are TGTGCCAGCAGCCATGGGGGACAAGGGAACACTGAAGCTTTCTTT. Amino acid sequence: CASSHGGQGNTEAFF.

CDR3 sequence (DNA): TGTGCCAGCAGCCGGGACAGGGGCCGTGAAGCTTTCTTT. Encoded protein: CASSRDRGREAFF. This rearrangement joins TRBV7-2 to TRBJ1-1, with 10 bases lining up with TRBD1. The CDR3 has 13 residues. J gave up 7 bases and V 5 bases, and 4 bases lay outside the gene matches. CDR1 is SGHTA and CDR2 is FQGNSA in the germline V gene.

The chain carries TRBV4-1 and TRBJ1-5, with TRBD1 matching over 8 bases. Per the germline V gene, CDR1 is MGHRA and CDR2 is YSYEKL. The CDR3 length is 14 residues. V was pared by 6 bases and J by 5 bases, with 6 bases of the junction left unmatched. CDR3 nucleotides: TGCGCCAGCAGACAGACAGGGGACCATCAGCCCCAGCATTTT. Protein sequence: CASRQTGDHQPQHF.

The CDR3 bases are TGTGCCAGCAGCTTGGAAAGGGGGAGGGCCTACGAGCAGTACTTC. This sequence encodes CASSLERGRAYEQYF. The V gene is TRBV5-5, the J gene TRBJ2-7; weak D call: TRBD2 (7 bases). This CDR3 contains 15 residues. V was clipped by 0 bases and J by 2 bases, with 12 bases between them. CDR1 and CDR2 (germline): SGHKS, YYEKEE (reference sequence).

This chain uses TRBV20-1 with TRBJ2-7, with TRBD1 matching 7 bases. The ends lost 3 bases at V and 3 bases at J; junction bases unmatched: 8. This CDR3 comprises 14 residues. Germline values: CDR1 DFQATT, CDR2 SNEGSKA (reference sequence). The CDR3 here is CSASGVGGHYEQYF. Written as DNA, the CDR3 is TGCAGTGCTAGTGGGGTAGGGGGCCACTACGAGCAGTACTTC.

The rearrangement joins TRBV19 to TRBJ1-5; D remains unclear. V was cut by 7 bases and J by 6 bases, with 10 bases left in between. Per the germline V gene, CDR1 is LNHDA and CDR2 is SQIVND (reference sequence). The CDR3 length is 12 residues. Written as DNA, the CDR3 is TGTGCCAGTACTAGCCGGAGTCAGCCCCAGCATTTT. As protein: CASTSRSQPQHF.

The V and J genes are TRBV23-1 and TRBJ1-5, with 10 bases lining up with TRBD1. TRBV23-1 is an open reading frame whose function is uncertain. This CDR3 has 17 amino acids. V was pared by 6 bases and J by 6 bases, with 14 bases of the junction left unmatched. This CDR3 is CASRKPRKTGGSQPQHF. In nucleotides, the CDR3 is TGCGCCAGCAGGAAGCCACGAAAGACAGGGGGCAGTCAGCCCCAGCATTTT.

The CDR3: CASSPLGGPGSPLHF. CDR3 DNA: TGCGCCAGCAGCCCCTTGGGGGGGCCGGGTTCACCCCTCCACTTT. The rearrangement uses TRBV4-3 and TRBJ1-6; D is possibly TRBD1 (6 bases). The CDR3 runs 15 residues. V shed 4 bases and J shed 9 bases, with 16 bases lying between them. Germline V CDR1 and CDR2: LGHNA, YSLEER.

The chain links TRBV18 to TRBJ1-5, with TRBD1 matching over 7 bases. The CDR3 loop spans 14 amino acids. Germline CDR1 is KGHSH and CDR2 is LQKENI. After removal of 6 bases from V and 1 base from J, the junction contained 3 bases not matched to a gene. CDR3 amino acids: CASSPGQSNQPQHF. DNA of the CDR3: TGTGCCAGCTCCCCGGGACAGAGCAATCAGCCCCAGCATTTT.

The V and J genes are TRBV28 and TRBJ1-2, with a tentative D call TRBD1 (5 bases). The V gene's germline CDR1 is MDHEN and CDR2 SYDVKM. With 2 bases removed from V and 2 bases from J, the gap between germline ends came to 12 bases. The CDR3 has 15 amino acids. The DNA of the CDR3 is TGTGCCAGCAGTTTAGAAGTCAGGGTGAACTATGGCTACACCTTC. Translation gives CASSLEVRVNYGYTF.

The chain couples TRBV9 to TRBJ2-1; 11 positions match TRBD2. With V trimmed by 0 bases and J by 7 bases, 3 bases remained unmatched. Per germline, CDR1 SGDLS and CDR2 YYNGEE. The CDR3 runs to 15 residues. CDR3 nucleotides: TGTGCCAGCAGCGTAGCCCCTAGCGGGGGGAATGAGCAGTTCTTC. It yields the protein CASSVAPSGGNEQFF.

The chain couples TRBV28 to TRBJ2-7, with TRBD1 as a possible D gene (6 bases). The length of the CDR3 is 14 residues. CDR1 and CDR2 from the germline V gene are MDHEN and SYDVKM. V dropped 3 bases and J dropped 0 bases, with 9 bases sitting between them. The CDR3, as DNA: TGTGCCAGCAGTTTCCAGGGACACTCCTACGAGCAGTACTTC. This encodes CASSFQGHSYEQYF.

The rearrangement uses TRBV4-3 and TRBJ2-7; D perhaps matches TRBD1 (6 bases). V gave up 4 bases and J gave up 2 bases, with 12 bases separating them. Per germline, CDR1 LGHNA and CDR2 YSLEER. The CDR3 length is 14 residues. CDR3 bases: TGCGCCAGCAGCCCGGGACAAGGGGCCTACGAGCAGTACTTC. Its translation is CASSPGQGAYEQYF.

There are a few counts of this clone. At one boundary the junction diverges from the germline segment, which might be a read error. The chain combines TRBV7-7 with TRBJ2-5, with D possibly matching TRBD1 (7 bases). This CDR3 has 17 residues. Germline V CDR1 and CDR2: SSHAT, FNYEAQ (reference sequence). CDR3 amino acids: CASSFGGGGLNQETQYF. The CDR3 DNA follows: TGTGCTAGCAGCTTCGGTGGAGGGGGCCTCAATCAAGAGACCCAGTACTTC.

With regard to this clone: Other DNA sequences from this sample encode an identical CDR3 as well. J is TRBJ1-5 and V is TRBV12-3 or TRBV12-4; D not resolved. The V end lost 6 bases, the J end lost 5 bases, and 8 bases lay between the germline ends. The CDR3 spans 12 residues. The CDR3 is CASSPVHQPQHF. In DNA form, the CDR3 reads TGTGCCAGCAGCCCAGTCCATCAGCCCCAGCATTTT.

The genes are TRBV19 and TRBJ2-2, with D perhaps TRBD1 (5 bases). In germline, CDR1 is LNHDA, CDR2 SQIVND (reference sequence). Between the trimmed V and J ends, which lost 10 bases and 1 base, there was a span of 13 bases. There are 14 residues in the CDR3. The CDR3 sequence is CAIHDSVNTGELFF. The CDR3 DNA reads as TGTGCCATACATGACAGTGTGAACACCGGGGAGCTGTTTTTT.

The chain couples TRBV30 to TRBJ2-2; D unresolved. The V end was cut by 0 bases, the J end by 6 bases, with 8 bases between. This CDR3 has 13 amino acids. Per germline, CDR1 GTSNPN and CDR2 SVGIG (reference sequence). As DNA, the CDR3 is TGTGCCTGGAGTGTACGGGTGGCCGGGGAGCTGTTTTTT. It codes for CAWSVRVAGELFF.

The chain joins TRBV11-2 to TRBJ2-1; perhaps TRBD2 as D (5 bases). This CDR3 has 12 amino acids. V was cut by 6 bases and J by 6 bases, with 9 bases left in between. The V gene's germline CDR1 is SGHAT and CDR2 FQNNGV. The CDR3 DNA sequence: TGTGCCAGCAGTTTCAGCGGCAATGAGCAGTTCTTC. Translation: CASSFSGNEQFF. Full variable domain (rest looked up from reference TRBV11-2 and TRBJ2-1): EAGVAQSPRYKIIEKRQSVAFWCNPISGHATLYWYQQILGQGPKLLIQFQNNGVVDDSQLPKDRFSAERLKGVDSTLKIQPAKLEDSAVYLCASSFSGNEQFFGPGTRLTVL.

This chain connects TRBV27 to TRBJ2-1, with 14 bases aligning to TRBD2. After removal of 6 bases from V and 2 bases from J, the junction contained 3 bases not matched to a gene. CDR3 length: 16 amino acids. The V gene's germline CDR1 is MNHEY and CDR2 SMNVEV (reference sequence). The CDR3 DNA follows: TGTGCCAGCAGATCGACTAGCGGGGGGGCCTACAATGAGCAGTTCTTC. Translating it yields CASRSTSGGAYNEQFF.

This sequence joins TRBV7-9 and TRBJ2-6; TRBD2 might be the D (5 bases). Germline V CDR1 and CDR2: SEHNR, FQNEAQ (reference sequence). V lost 1 base and J lost 6, with 7 bases in between. The CDR3 extends over 14 amino acids. CDR3 coding DNA: TGTGCCAGCAGCTTAGAACTAGTGGCCAACGTCCTGACTTTC. Translating it yields CASSLELVANVLTF. The complete variable domain, with remaining parts taken from reference TRBV7-9 and TRBJ2-6, reads DTGVSQNPRHKITKRGQNVTFRCDPISEHNRLYWYRQTLGQGPEFLTYFQNEAQLEKSRLLSDRFSAERPKGSFSTLEIQRTEQGDSAMYLCASSLELVANVLTFGAGSRLTVL.

The gene calls are TRBV29-1 and TRBJ1-2; TRBD1 is a possible D gene (5 bases). Trimming left V 3 bases short and J 8 bases short, with 19 bases between. The V gene's germline CDR1 is SQVTM and CDR2 ANQGSEA. The CDR3 covers 14 residues. This CDR3 is CSVEEVGRRDGYTF. CDR3 DNA: TGCAGCGTTGAGGAGGTGGGACGGAGGGACGGCTACACCTTC.